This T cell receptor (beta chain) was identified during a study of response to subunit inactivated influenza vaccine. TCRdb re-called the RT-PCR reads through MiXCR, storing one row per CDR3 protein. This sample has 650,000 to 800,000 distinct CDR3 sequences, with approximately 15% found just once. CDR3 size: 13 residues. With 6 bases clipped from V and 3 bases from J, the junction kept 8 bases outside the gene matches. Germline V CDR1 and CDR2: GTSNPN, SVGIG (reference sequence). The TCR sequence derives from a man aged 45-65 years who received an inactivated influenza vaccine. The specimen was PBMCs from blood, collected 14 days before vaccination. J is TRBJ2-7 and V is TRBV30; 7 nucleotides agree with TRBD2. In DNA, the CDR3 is TGTGCCTGTTCGGGAGGCGTCTTCTACGAGCAGTACTTC. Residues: CACSGGVFYEQYF.